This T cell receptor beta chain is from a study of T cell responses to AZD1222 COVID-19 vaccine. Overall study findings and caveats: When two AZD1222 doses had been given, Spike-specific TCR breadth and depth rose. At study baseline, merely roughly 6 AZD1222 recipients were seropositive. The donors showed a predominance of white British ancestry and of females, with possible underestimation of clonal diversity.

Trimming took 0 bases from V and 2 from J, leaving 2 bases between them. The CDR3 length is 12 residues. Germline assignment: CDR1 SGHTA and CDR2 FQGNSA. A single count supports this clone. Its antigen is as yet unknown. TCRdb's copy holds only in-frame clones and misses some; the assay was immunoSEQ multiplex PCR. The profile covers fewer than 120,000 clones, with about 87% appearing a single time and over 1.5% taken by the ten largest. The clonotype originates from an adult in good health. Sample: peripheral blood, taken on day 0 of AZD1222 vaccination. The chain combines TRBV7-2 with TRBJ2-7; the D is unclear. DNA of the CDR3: TGTGCCAGCAGCTTAGCGACCTACGAGCAGTACTTC. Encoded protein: CASSLATYEQYF.